These 4 T cell receptor beta chains originate from one sample sequenced in a study of cytomegalovirus exposure and HLA in healthy donors. It was with 60 Vbeta and 13 Jbeta primers that the PCR ran. Only in-frame clones appear in the TCRdb table, and some are missing; sequencing was by immunoSEQ multiplex PCR. This repertoire shows about 140,000 clones, 61% found once; its top ten account for around 2%. Sample: PBMCs. Receptor source: a male donor in good health and CMV-seronegative.

The rearrangement uses TRBV25-1 and TRBJ1-6, with D tentatively TRBD1 (5 bases). Trimming took off 6 bases at V and 9 bases at J, with 18 bases between the two ends. The germline V gene encodes CDR1 MGHDK and CDR2 SYGVNS. CDR3 length: 15 residues. The CDR3 nucleotides read TGTGCCAGCAGCGAACCGAGCCCCAGGGTTTCACCCCTCCACTTT. Protein product: CASSEPSPRVSPLHF.

V is TRBV7-3 and J is TRBJ2-2; D is possibly TRBD1 (5 bases). The CDR3 runs 14 residues. V dropped 5 bases and J dropped 2 bases, with 9 bases sitting between them. Germline V CDR1 and CDR2: SGHTA, FQGTGA. The DNA for the CDR3 is TGTGCCAGCAGCCCCCAGGGAAACACCGGGGAGCTGTTTTTT. Translating gives CASSPQGNTGELFF.

This chain links TRBV19 with TRBJ1-5, with TRBD1 as a possible D gene (6 bases). Germline CDR1 LNHDA, CDR2 SQIVND (reference sequence). V gave up 4 bases and J gave up 3 bases, with 13 bases separating them. The CDR3 runs 15 residues. This CDR3 is CASSSTGQLNQPQHF. The CDR3 DNA sequence: TGTGCCAGTAGTAGCACCGGACAGCTCAATCAGCCCCAGCATTTT.

The genes are TRBV7-9 and TRBJ1-5, with 10 nucleotides matching TRBD1. The germline V gene encodes CDR1 SEHNR and CDR2 FQNEAQ (reference sequence). V was clipped by 5 bases and J by 5 bases; unmatched bases: 3. The CDR3 spans 14 residues. The CDR3 DNA is TGTGCCAGCAGCCCCGGGACAGGGGATCAGCCCCAGCATTTT. It specifies CASSPGTGDQPQHF.